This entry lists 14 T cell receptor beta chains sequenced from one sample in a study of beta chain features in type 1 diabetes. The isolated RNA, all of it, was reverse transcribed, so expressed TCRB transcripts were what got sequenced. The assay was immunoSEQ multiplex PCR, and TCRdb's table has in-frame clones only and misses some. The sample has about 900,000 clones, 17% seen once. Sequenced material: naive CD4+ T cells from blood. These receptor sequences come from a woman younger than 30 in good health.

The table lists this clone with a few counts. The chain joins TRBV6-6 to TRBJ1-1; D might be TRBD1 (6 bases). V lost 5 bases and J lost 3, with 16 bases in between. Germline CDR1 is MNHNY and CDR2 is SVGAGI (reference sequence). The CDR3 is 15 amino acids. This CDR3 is CASSLANRVYTEAFF. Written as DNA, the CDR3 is TGTGCCAGCAGTCTGGCTAACAGGGTTTACACTGAAGCTTTCTTT.

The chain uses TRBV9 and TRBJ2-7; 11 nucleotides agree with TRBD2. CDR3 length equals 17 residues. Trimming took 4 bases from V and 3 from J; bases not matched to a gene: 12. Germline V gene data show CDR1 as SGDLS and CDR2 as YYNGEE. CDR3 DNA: TGTGCCAGCAGCCCTCAGACTAGCGGGGCATTTGGCTACGAGCAGTACTTC. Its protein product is CASSPQTSGAFGYEQYF.

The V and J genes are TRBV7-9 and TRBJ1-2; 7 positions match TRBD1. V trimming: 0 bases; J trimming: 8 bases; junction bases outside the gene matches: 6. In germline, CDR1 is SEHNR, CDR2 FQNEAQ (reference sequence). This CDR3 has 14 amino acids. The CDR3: CASSLARLGGGYTF. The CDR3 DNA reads TGTGCCAGCAGCTTAGCGCGGTTAGGGGGCGGCTACACCTTC.

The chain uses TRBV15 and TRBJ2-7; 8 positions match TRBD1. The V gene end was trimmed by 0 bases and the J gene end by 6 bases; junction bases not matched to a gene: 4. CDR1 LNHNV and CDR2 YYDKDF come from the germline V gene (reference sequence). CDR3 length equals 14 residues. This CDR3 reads CATSRDYTGGEQYF. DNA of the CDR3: TGTGCCACCAGCAGAGATTACACAGGGGGCGAGCAGTACTTC.

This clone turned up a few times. The chain's CDR3 is CASSPKSDSGMDLSYEQYF. In DNA form, the CDR3 reads TGTGCCAGCTCACCAAAAAGTGATAGCGGGATGGACCTCTCCTACGAGCAGTACTTC. This rearrangement joins TRBV18 to TRBJ2-7, with 8 bases matching TRBD2. The CDR3 covers 19 residues. Trimming cost V 2 bases and J 0 bases; bases outside gene matches: 15. The germline V gene encodes CDR1 KGHSH and CDR2 LQKENI.

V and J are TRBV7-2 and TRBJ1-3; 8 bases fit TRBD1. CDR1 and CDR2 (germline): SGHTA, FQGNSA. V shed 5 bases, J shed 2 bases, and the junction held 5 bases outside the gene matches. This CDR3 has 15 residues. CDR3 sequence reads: CASSRDRGPGNTIYF. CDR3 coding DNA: TGTGCCAGCAGCCGAGACAGGGGCCCTGGAAACACCATATATTTT. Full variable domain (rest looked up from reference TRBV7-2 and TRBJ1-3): GAGVSQSPSNKVTEKGKDVELRCDPISGHTALYWYRQSLGQGLEFLIYFQGNSAPDKSGLPSDRFSAERTGGSVSTLTIQRTQQEDSAVYLCASSRDRGPGNTIYFGEGSWLTVV.

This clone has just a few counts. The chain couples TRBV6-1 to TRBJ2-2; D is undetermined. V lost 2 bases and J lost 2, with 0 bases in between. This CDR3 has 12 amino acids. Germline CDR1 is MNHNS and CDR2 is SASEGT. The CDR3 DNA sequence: TGTGCCAGCAGTGAAAACACCGGGGAGCTGTTTTTT. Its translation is CASSENTGELFF.

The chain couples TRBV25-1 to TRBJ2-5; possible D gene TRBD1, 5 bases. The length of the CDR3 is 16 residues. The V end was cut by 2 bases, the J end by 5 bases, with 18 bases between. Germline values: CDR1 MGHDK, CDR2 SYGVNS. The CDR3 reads CASSEVGRTRVETQYF. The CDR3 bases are TGTGCCAGCAGTGAAGTCGGACGGACCAGGGTGGAGACCCAGTACTTC.

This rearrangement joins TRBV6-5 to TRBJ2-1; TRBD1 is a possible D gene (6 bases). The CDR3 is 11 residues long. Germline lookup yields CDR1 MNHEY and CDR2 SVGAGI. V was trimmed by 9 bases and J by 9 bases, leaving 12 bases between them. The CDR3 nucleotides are TGTGCCAGTACAGGGCAGGGTGAGCAGTTCTTC. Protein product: CASTGQGEQFF.

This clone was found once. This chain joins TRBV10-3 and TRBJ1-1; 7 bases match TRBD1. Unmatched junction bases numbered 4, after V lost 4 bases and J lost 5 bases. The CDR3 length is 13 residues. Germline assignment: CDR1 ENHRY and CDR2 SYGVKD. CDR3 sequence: CAISGQGQTEAFF. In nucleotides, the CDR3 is TGTGCCATCAGTGGACAGGGTCAAACTGAAGCTTTCTTT.

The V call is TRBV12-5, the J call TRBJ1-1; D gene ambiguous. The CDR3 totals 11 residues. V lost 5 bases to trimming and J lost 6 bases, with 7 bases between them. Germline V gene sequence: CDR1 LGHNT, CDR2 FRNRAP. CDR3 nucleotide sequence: TGTGCTAGTGGTAAAGGCGCTGAAGCTTTCTTT. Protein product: CASGKGAEAFF.

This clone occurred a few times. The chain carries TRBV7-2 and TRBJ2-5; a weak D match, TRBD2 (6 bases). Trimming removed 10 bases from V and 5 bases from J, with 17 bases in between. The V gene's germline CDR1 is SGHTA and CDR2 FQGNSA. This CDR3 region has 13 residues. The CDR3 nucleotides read TGTGCCACCTCAGCCGGGGGACGGGAGACCCAGTACTTC. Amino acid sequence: CATSAGGRETQYF.

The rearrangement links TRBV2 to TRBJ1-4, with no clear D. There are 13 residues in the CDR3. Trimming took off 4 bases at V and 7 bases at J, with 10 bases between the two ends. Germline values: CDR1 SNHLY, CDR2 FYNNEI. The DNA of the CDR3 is TGTGCCAGCAGTGTGCGGGAAATTGAAAAACTGTTTTTT. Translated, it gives CASSVREIEKLFF.

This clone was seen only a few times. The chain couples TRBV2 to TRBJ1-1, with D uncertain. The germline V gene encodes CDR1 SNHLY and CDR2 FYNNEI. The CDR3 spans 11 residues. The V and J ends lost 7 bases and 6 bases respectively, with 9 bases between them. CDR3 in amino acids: CASKTKAEAFF. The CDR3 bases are TGTGCCAGCAAGACTAAGGCTGAAGCTTTCTTT.